This TCR beta chain derives from a study of T cell repertoires in cytomegalovirus infection. Study background: Matching HLA type and CMV infection were both indicated by public TCR beta signatures.

This clonotype was recorded a few times. Antigen unknown. The CDR3 extends over 15 amino acids. V was pared by 4 bases and J by 9 bases, with 19 bases between. In germline, CDR1 is SGHVS, CDR2 FQNEAQ. Overall study results and limits: There were carriers of CMV plus the relevant HLA, and cumulative public TCR beta family frequency identified them. HLA-C-restricted TCR beta clonotypes specific for CMV led the ex vivo response.

TCRdb itself ran the reads through MiXCR, one entry per CDR3 protein. The sample has about 160,000 distinct CDR3 sequences; roughly 17% are singletons. This rearrangement joins TRBV7-8 to TRBJ2-1; D remains unclear. This sequence was found in a human donor in good health (CMV status not recorded). Some clones in this sample may be carry-over from other donors' samples. The source material was CD8+ T cells from PBMCs. The DNA of the CDR3 is TGTGCCAGCAGCTCCCACCCCCCGGTGCTGAGTGAGCAGTTCTTC. Protein product: CASSSHPPVLSEQFF.